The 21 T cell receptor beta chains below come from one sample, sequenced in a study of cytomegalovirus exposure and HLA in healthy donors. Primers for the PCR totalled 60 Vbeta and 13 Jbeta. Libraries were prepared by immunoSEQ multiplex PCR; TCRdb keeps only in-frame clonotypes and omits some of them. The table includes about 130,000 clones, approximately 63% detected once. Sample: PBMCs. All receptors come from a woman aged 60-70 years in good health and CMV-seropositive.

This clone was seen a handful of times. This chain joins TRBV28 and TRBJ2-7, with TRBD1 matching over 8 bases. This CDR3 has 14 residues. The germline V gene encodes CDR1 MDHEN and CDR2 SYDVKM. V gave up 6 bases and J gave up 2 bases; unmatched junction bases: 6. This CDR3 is CASRRTGRAYEQYF. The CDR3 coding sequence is TGTGCCAGCAGACGGACAGGGAGAGCCTACGAGCAGTACTTC.

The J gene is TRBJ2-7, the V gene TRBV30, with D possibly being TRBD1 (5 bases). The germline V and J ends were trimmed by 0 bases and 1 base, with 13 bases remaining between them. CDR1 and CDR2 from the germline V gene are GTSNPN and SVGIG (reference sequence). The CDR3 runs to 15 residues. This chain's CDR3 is CAWSVSGLGSYEQYF. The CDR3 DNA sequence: TGTGCCTGGAGTGTATCAGGGTTGGGATCCTACGAGCAGTACTTC.

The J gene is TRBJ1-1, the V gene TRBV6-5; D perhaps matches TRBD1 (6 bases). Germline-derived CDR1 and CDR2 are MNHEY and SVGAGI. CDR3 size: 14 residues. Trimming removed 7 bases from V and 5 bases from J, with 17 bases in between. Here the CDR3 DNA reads TGTGCCAGCAAAAAAGAAGGGGGTCGGACTGAAGCTTTCTTT. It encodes CASKKEGGRTEAFF.

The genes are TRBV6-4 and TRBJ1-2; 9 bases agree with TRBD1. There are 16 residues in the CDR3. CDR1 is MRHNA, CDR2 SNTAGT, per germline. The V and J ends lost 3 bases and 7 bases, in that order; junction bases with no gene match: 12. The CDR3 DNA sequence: TGTGCCAGCAGTGAGGAACAGGGGGCGCATTGGGCTGGCTACACCTTC. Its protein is CASSEEQGAHWAGYTF.

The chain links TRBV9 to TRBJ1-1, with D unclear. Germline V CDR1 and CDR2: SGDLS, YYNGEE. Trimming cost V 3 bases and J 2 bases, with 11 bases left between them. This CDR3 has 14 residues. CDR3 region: CASSERQANTEAFF. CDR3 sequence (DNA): TGTGCCAGCAGCGAACGTCAGGCCAACACTGAAGCTTTCTTT.

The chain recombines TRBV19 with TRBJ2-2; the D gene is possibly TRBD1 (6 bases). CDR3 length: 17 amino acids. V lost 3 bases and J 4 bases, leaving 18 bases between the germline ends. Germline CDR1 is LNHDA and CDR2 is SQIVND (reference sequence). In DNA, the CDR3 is TGTGCCAGTAGTATTCCCCGGGACATCCTCGGCACCGGGGAGCTGTTTTTT. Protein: CASSIPRDILGTGELFF.

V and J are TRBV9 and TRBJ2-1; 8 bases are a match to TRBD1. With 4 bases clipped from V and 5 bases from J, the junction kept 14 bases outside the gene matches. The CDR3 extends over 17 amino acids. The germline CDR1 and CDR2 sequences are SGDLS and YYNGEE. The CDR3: CASSPGSGTGANNEQFF. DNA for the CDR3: TGTGCCAGCAGCCCAGGATCCGGGACAGGAGCGAACAATGAGCAGTTCTTC.

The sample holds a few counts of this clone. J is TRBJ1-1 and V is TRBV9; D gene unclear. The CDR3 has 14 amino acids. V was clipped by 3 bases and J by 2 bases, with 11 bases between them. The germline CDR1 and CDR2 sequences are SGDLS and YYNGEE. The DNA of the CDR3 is TGTGCCAGCAGCGGCTGGCGGGGAAACACTGAAGCTTTCTTT. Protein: CASSGWRGNTEAFF.

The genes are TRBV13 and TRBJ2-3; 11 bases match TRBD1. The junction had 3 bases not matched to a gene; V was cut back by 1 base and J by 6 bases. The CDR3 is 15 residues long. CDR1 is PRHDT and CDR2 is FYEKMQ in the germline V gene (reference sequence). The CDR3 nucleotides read TGTGCCAGCAGCTTAGCCCGGGACAGGGGGGATACGCAGTATTTT. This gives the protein CASSLARDRGDTQYF. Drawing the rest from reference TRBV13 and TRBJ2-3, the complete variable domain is AAGVIQSPRHLIKEKRETATLKCYPIPRHDTVYWYQQGPGQDPQFLISFYEKMQSDKGSIPDRFSAQQFSDYHSELNMSSLELGDSALYFCASSLARDRGDTQYFGPGTRLTVL.

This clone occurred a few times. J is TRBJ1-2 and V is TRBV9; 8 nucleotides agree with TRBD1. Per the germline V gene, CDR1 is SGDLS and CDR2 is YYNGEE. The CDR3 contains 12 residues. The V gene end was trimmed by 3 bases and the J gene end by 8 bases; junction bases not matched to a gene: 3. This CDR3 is CASSEQGEGYTF. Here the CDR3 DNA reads TGTGCCAGCAGCGAACAGGGGGAAGGCTACACCTTC. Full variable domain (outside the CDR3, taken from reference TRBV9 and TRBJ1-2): DSGVTQTPKHLITATGQRVTLRCSPRSGDLSVYWYQQSLDQGLQFLIQYYNGEERAKGNILERFSAQQFPDLHSELNLSSLELGDSALYFCASSEQGEGYTFGSGTRLTVV.

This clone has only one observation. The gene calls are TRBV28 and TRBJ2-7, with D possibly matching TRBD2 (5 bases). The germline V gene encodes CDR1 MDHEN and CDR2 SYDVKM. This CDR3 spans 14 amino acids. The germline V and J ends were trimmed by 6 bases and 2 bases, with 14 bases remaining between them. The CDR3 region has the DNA TGTGCCAGCAGCTCGGGATCCCGAACCTACGAGCAGTACTTC. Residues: CASSSGSRTYEQYF. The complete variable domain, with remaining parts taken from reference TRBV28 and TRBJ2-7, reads DVKVTQSSRYLVKRTGEKVFLECVQDMDHENMFWYRQDPGLGLRLIYFSYDVKMKEKGDIPEGYSVSREKKERFSLILESASTNQTSMYLCASSSGSRTYEQYFGPGTRLTVT.

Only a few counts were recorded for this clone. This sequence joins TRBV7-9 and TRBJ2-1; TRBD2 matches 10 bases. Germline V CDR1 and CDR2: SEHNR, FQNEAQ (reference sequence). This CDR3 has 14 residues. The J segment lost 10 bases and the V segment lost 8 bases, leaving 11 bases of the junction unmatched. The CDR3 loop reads CASDPAGGLLEQFF. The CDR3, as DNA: TGTGCCAGCGACCCAGCGGGAGGGCTTTTAGAGCAGTTCTTC. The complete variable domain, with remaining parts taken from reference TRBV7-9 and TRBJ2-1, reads DTGVSQNPRHKITKRGQNVTFRCDPISEHNRLYWYRQTLGQGPEFLTYFQNEAQLEKSRLLSDRFSAERPKGSFSTLEIQRTEQGDSAMYLCASDPAGGLLEQFFGPGTRLTVL.

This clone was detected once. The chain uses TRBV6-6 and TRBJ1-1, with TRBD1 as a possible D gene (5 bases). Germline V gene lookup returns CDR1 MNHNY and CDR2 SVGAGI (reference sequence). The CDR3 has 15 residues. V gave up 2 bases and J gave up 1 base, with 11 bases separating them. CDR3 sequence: CASSYPTEGNTEAFF. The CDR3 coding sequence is TGTGCCAGCAGTTACCCGACAGAAGGGAACACTGAAGCTTTCTTT.

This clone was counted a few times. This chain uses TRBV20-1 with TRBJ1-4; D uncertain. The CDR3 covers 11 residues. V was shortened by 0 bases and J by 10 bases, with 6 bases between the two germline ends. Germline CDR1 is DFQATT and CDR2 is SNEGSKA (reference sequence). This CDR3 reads CSARDSVKLFF. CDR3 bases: TGCAGTGCTAGAGATTCCGTAAAACTGTTTTTT.

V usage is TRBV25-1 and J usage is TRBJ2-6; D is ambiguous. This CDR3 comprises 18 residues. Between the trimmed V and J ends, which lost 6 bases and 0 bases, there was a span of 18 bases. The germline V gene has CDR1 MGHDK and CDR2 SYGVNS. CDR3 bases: TGTGCCAGCAGCCCTTCGGTTGAAGCCTTCTCTGGGGCCAACGTCCTGACTTTC. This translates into CASSPSVEAFSGANVLTF.

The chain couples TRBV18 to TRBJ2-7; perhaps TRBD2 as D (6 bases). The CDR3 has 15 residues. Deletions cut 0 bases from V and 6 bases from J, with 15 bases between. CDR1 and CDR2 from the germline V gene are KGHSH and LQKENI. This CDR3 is CASSPPRTAAGEQYF. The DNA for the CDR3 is TGTGCCAGCTCACCACCCAGGACGGCAGCGGGCGAGCAGTACTTC.

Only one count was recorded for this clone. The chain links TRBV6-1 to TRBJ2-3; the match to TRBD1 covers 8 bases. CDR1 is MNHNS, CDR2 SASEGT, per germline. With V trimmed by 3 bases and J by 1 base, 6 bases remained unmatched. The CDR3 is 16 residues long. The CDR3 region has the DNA TGTGCCAGCAGTGACAGGGGGCTGCGTGGCACAGATACGCAGTATTTT. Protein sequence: CASSDRGLRGTDTQYF.

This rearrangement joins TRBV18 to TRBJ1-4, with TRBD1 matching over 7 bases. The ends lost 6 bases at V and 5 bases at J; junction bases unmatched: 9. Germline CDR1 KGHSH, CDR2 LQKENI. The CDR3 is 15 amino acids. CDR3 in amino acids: CASSPLTGRNEKLFF. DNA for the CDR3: TGTGCCAGCTCCCCCCTGACAGGGAGGAATGAAAAACTGTTTTTT.

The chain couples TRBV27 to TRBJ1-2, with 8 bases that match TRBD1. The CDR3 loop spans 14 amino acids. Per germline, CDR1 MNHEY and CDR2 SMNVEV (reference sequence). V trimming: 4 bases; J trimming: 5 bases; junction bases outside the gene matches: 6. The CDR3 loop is CASSSGQGGYGYTF. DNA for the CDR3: TGTGCCAGCAGTTCCGGACAGGGAGGGTATGGCTACACCTTC.

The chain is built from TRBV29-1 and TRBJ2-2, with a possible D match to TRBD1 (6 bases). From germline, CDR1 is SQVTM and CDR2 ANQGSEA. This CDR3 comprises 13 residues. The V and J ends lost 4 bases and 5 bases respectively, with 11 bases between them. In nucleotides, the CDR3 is TGCAGCGTTGTCCAGGGGCCAACCGGGGAGCTGTTTTTT. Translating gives CSVVQGPTGELFF.

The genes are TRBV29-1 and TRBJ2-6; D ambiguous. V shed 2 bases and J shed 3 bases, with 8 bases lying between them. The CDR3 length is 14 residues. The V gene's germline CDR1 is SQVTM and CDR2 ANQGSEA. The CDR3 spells CSVELSNGANVLTF. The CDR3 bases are TGCAGCGTTGAACTCAGTAATGGGGCCAACGTCCTGACTTTC. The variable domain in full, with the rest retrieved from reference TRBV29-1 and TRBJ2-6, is SAVISQKPSRDICQRGTSLTIQCQVDSQVTMMFWYRQQPGQSLTLIATANQGSEATYESGFVIDKFPISRPNLTFSTLTVSNMSPEDSSIYLCSVELSNGANVLTFGAGSRLTVL.